The 21 T cell receptor beta chains given below trace back to one sample, sequenced in a study of T cells in Graves' hyperthyroidism and ophthalmopathy. Amplification yielded TCR beta CDR3 regions, with RNA transcripts as the source. RT-PCR in the first round (using the HTBI primer set) targeted the TCR CDR3. MiXCR was run by TCRdb on the multiplex PCR reads, yielding one entry per CDR3 protein. The sample records over 450,000 distinct CDR3 sequences, around 14% being singletons. The sequenced material came from blood. Receptors originate from a young woman with Graves' hyperthyroidism.

In its sample, this clonotype was seen a few times. J is TRBJ2-1 and V is TRBV6-1, with 9 bases that match TRBD2. The V and J ends lost 3 bases and 4 bases, in that order; junction bases with no gene match: 4. Germline V lookup: CDR1 MNHNS, CDR2 SASEGT. This CDR3 has 15 amino acids. The CDR3 reads CASSDGTSFYNEQFF. The DNA for the CDR3 is TGTGCCAGCAGTGACGGGACTAGCTTTTACAATGAGCAGTTCTTC.

The chain is built from TRBV18 and TRBJ1-5; D is perhaps TRBD1 (5 bases). Germline lookup yields CDR1 KGHSH and CDR2 LQKENI. V shed 3 bases and J shed 0 bases, with 12 bases lying between them. This CDR3 is 16 amino acids long. The chain's CDR3 is CASSPQGGFSNQPQHF. The CDR3 DNA reads TGTGCCAGCTCACCCCAGGGTGGTTTTAGCAATCAGCCCCAGCATTTT.

The sample holds many counts of this clonotype. This rearrangement joins TRBV10-3 to TRBJ2-7; D is possibly TRBD1 or TRBD2 (5 bases each). Trimming left V 4 bases short and J 3 bases short, with 10 bases between. Germline assignment: CDR1 ENHRY and CDR2 SYGVKD. The CDR3 has 13 residues. Here the CDR3 DNA reads TGTGCCATCAGTGGGGGACCCGGCTACGAGCAGTACGTC. Its protein is CAISGGPGYEQYV.

This clonotype was seen repeatedly, ten times or more. The chain couples TRBV12-3 or TRBV12-4 to TRBJ2-3, with TRBD2 matching 12 bases. The CDR3 sequence is 20 residues long. The V gene end was trimmed by 6 bases and the J gene end by 0 bases; junction bases not matched to a gene: 16. CDR3 in DNA: TGTGCCAGCAGCTCCGATATGACTAGCGGGAGATTGGGAAGCACAGATACGCAGTATTTT. It specifies CASSSDMTSGRLGSTDTQYF.

This clonotype was detected many times. CDR3 coding DNA: TGTGCCAGCAGCCCCCGCAGCGGGAGTTCCTACAATGAGCAGTTCTTC. This gives the protein CASSPRSGSSYNEQFF. V usage is TRBV7-8 and J usage is TRBJ2-1; 8 bases are shared with TRBD2. The trim removed 5 bases at V and 1 base at J, leaving 7 bases unmatched. There are 16 residues in the CDR3. Germline loops: CDR1 SGHVS, CDR2 FQNEAQ.

The J gene is TRBJ1-2, the V gene TRBV7-9; the D gene is possibly TRBD1 (5 bases). CDR3 length: 15 amino acids. The V end lost 5 bases, the J end lost 5 bases, and 18 bases lay between the germline ends. Germline lookup yields CDR1 SEHNR and CDR2 FQNEAQ (reference sequence). The CDR3 bases are TGTGCCAGCAGCCCAGAGACAGTGTTCCATTATGGCTACACCTTC. Amino acids: CASSPETVFHYGYTF.

Concerning this clonotype itself: Just one base apart from a much larger clone, this may be a read error. This chain links TRBV12-3 or TRBV12-4 with TRBJ2-3; 9 bases map to TRBD2. The CDR3 sequence is 17 residues long. The CDR3: CAISGTAGGSSTDTQYF. The DNA of the CDR3 is TGTGCCATCAGTGGCACGGCGGGAGGGTCTAGCACAGATACGCAGTATTTT.

This clonotype was found many times. The chain carries TRBV19 and TRBJ1-2, with 7 positions matching TRBD1. CDR3 length: 17 residues. Losses at the gene ends were 2 bases for V and 4 bases for J; bases not matched to a gene: 13. Germline CDR1 and CDR2: LNHDA and SQIVND (reference sequence). The CDR3 region is CASSIRIQGLGSYGYTF. CDR3 nucleotide sequence: TGTGCCAGTAGTATAAGGATACAGGGGCTAGGCTCCTATGGCTACACCTTC.

This clonotype turned up a few times. One end of the junction is discordant with germline, which a read error may explain. The chain couples TRBV7-3 to TRBJ2-2, with 8 bases matching TRBD1. The germline V gene encodes CDR1 SGHTA and CDR2 FQGTGA. The CDR3 consists of 15 residues. The DNA for the CDR3 is TGTGCCAGCAGCGTAACCAGGACAGGGACCGGGGAGCTGTTTTTT. As protein: CASSVTRTGTGELFF.

Concerning this clonotype: A read error may account for a junction end that differs from germline. The V and J genes are TRBV7-9 and TRBJ1-5, with 9 nucleotides matching TRBD1. Germline CDR1 reads SEHNR; CDR2 reads FQNEAQ (reference sequence). This CDR3 has 16 amino acids. The CDR3 is CASSSRTGVTNQPHHF. CDR3 bases: TGTGCCAGCAGCTCCCGGACAGGGGTTACCAATCAGCCCCATCATTTT.

The chain recombines TRBV27 with TRBJ2-6; the D gene is possibly TRBD1 (6 bases). V was pared by 6 bases and J by 0 bases, with 21 bases between. Per the germline V gene, CDR1 is MNHEY and CDR2 is SMNVEV (reference sequence). This CDR3 contains 19 residues. The CDR3 is CASRRRTVLSSSGANVLTF. In DNA form, the CDR3 reads TGTGCCAGCAGACGACGGACAGTTCTTTCAAGCTCTGGGGCCAACGTCCTGACTTTC.

This clonotype was counted ten times or more. J is TRBJ2-1 and V is TRBV7-3, with 13 bases identical to TRBD2. Trimming took 4 bases from V and 6 from J; bases not matched to a gene: 6. Germline V gene data show CDR1 as SGHTA and CDR2 as FQGTGA. The CDR3 contains 16 residues. CDR3 DNA sequence: TGTGCCAGCAGCTCACTAGCGGGAGGGCCTGTCAATGAGCAGTTCTTC. Encoded protein: CASSSLAGGPVNEQFF.

The CDR3 DNA sequence: TGTGCTAGTGGTTCCGGGACAGGGGCCTTAGAGGTCGGCAATGAGCAGTTCTTC. Its protein is CASGSGTGALEVGNEQFF. The chain carries TRBV12-5 and TRBJ2-1; 10 positions agree with TRBD1. CDR1 and CDR2 from the germline V gene are LGHNT and FRNRAP. The CDR3 contains 18 residues. J gave up 6 bases and V 4 bases, and 15 bases lay outside the gene matches.

The chain couples TRBV12-3 or TRBV12-4 to TRBJ2-6; possibly TRBD1 for D (6 bases). This CDR3 contains 14 residues. The germline V and J ends were trimmed by 6 bases and 4 bases, with 10 bases remaining between them. CDR3 DNA sequence: TGTGCCAGCAGACAGGGTTCGGGGGCCAACGTCCTGACTTTC. Its protein product is CASRQGSGANVLTF.

This clonotype came up a few times. The chain is built from TRBV5-6 and TRBJ2-1; D unresolved. The V end was cut by 0 bases, the J end by 3 bases, with 4 bases between. CDR1 is SGHDT and CDR2 is YYEEEE in the germline V gene. The CDR3 contains 13 residues. The CDR3 coding sequence is TGTGCCAGCAGCTTGGTGCTCTACAATGAGCAGTTCTTC. Translation: CASSLVLYNEQFF.

The sample holds a few counts of this clonotype. The chain combines TRBV20-1 with TRBJ1-1; D call uncertain. Germline V gene lookup returns CDR1 DFQATT and CDR2 SNEGSKA (reference sequence). V was cut by 2 bases and J by 11 bases, with 18 bases left in between. The CDR3 has 13 residues. CDR3 region: CSARKDLLPDAFF. CDR3 coding DNA: TGCAGTGCTAGAAAGGACCTCCTACCCGATGCTTTCTTT.

This clonotype was detected only a few times. A read error may account for a junction end that differs from germline. The chain employs TRBV7-8 and TRBJ2-3, with D possibly matching TRBD2 (5 bases). CDR3 length: 17 residues. The germline CDR1 and CDR2 sequences are SGHVS and FQNEAQ. DNA of the CDR3: TGCGCCAGCAGCCAAAGAGGGCGGCGGCTCATCACAGATACGCAGTATTTT. Amino acid sequence: CASSQRGRRLITDTQYF.

The chain couples TRBV4-1 to TRBJ1-5; D might be TRBD1 (5 bases). The germline V gene has CDR1 MGHRA and CDR2 YSYEKL. V was pared by 2 bases and J by 4 bases, with 12 bases between. This CDR3 has 15 amino acids. In DNA, the CDR3 is TGCGCCAGCAGCCAAATATCGGACACTAATCAGCCCCAGCATTTT. Protein product: CASSQISDTNQPQHF.

This clonotype was recorded many times. The rearrangement uses TRBV12-3 or TRBV12-4 and TRBJ1-1, with D hard to call. The CDR3 length is 13 residues. Trimming pared 6 bases from V and 2 bases from J, leaving 10 bases between. DNA of the CDR3: TGTGCCAGCAGCCTCTTAGAAAACACTGAAGCTTTCTTT. Translated, it gives CASSLLENTEAFF.

This clonotype was seen only a few times. This chain connects TRBV29-1 to TRBJ1-5, with 10 bases aligning to TRBD1. The CDR3 is 14 amino acids. V shed 6 bases and J 2 bases; nucleotides not matched to a gene: 4. Germline values: CDR1 SQVTM, CDR2 ANQGSEA. For the CDR3, the DNA is TGCAGCGTACCGACAGGGGGCGGCAATCAGCCCCAGCATTTT. Residues: CSVPTGGGNQPQHF.

This clonotype has ten or more counts. The chain has TRBV20-1 and TRBJ1-4, with a weak D call TRBD1 (6 bases). CDR1 is DFQATT, CDR2 SNEGSKA, per germline (reference sequence). Trimming took off 6 bases at V and 7 bases at J, with 18 bases between the two ends. The CDR3 is 14 residues long. CDR3 nucleotides: TGCAGTGCCTCTATGACAGGTCGTAGTGAAAAACTGTTTTTT. It is translated as CSASMTGRSEKLFF.